A selection of T cell receptor beta chains follows, all from one sample in a study of CD8+ T cells in alopecia areata. TCRdb's copy holds only in-frame clones and misses some; the assay was immunoSEQ multiplex PCR. The data hold 160,000 or so clones, with less than 75% observed a single time. The sample in question was CD8+ T cells sorted from blood, obtained at week 0. These receptors were obtained from a human donor with alopecia areata. The CDR3 runs from the conserved cysteine through the conserved F or W. The order of the fields is V gene, clone size, D gene, J gene, CDR3 protein, CDR3 DNA. The D gene is left open where the match is weak. The size field is filled for only some rows; it gives once, few, many or a size class.

>TRBV29-1|once|.|TRBJ2-7
CSVEDSQVSYEQYF
TGCAGCGTTGAAGATTCGCAGGTTAGCTACGAGCAGTACTTC
>TRBV4-2|.|.|TRBJ1-2
CASSQDSGRDYGYTF
TGTGCCAGCAGCCAAGATTCTGGGCGGGACTATGGCTACACCTTC
>TRBV5-1|once|.|TRBJ2-5
CASSPRTVSETQYF
TGCGCCAGCAGCCCAAGGACAGTCTCGGAGACCCAGTACTTC
>TRBV5-6|.|.|TRBJ1-2
CASSPSERGISYGYTF
TGTGCCAGCAGCCCCTCGGAAAGGGGAATTAGCTATGGCTACACCTTC
>TRBV30|.|.|TRBJ2-5
CAWSVGETQYF
TGTGCCTGGAGTGTAGGAGAGACCCAGTACTTC
>TRBV30|.|.|TRBJ2-5
CAWSPLGETQYF
TGTGCCTGGAGTCCCCTCGGGGAGACCCAGTACTTC
>TRBV10-2|.|.|TRBJ2-2
CASSESPGGSTGELFF
TGCGCCAGCAGTGAGAGTCCAGGGGGGAGCACCGGGGAGCTGTTTTTT
>TRBV4-2|.|.|TRBJ2-1
CASSPGLGTMEQFF
TGTGCCAGCAGCCCCGGACTGGGCACAATGGAGCAGTTCTTC
>TRBV14|.|.|TRBJ2-7
CASSPTWAYEQYF
TGTGCCAGCAGCCCGACATGGGCCTACGAGCAGTACTTC
>TRBV27|.|.|TRBJ1-1
CASSLGGPAEAFF
TGTGCCAGCAGTTTGGGTGGCCCAGCAGAAGCTTTCTTT
>TRBV5-1|once|TRBD1|TRBJ2-3
CASSGLGQDLIWADTQYF
TGCGCCAGCAGCGGACTCGGACAGGACTTGATATGGGCAGATACGCAGTATTTT
>TRBV5-1|few|.|TRBJ2-5
CASSLKVGVAEYQETQYF
TGCGCCAGCAGCTTAAAAGTCGGGGTAGCGGAGTACCAAGAGACCCAGTACTTC
>TRBV7-9|.|.|TRBJ2-5
CASSSSGVQETQYF
TGTGCCAGCAGCTCATCAGGGGTCCAAGAGACCCAGTACTTC
>TRBV6-5|.|.|TRBJ1-1
CASSYSSSVGTEAFF
TGTGCCAGCAGTTACTCGAGTAGTGTCGGCACTGAAGCTTTCTTT
>TRBV5-6|.|.|TRBJ2-2
CASSLEFAGARTGELFF
TGTGCCAGCAGCTTGGAGTTTGCGGGGGCCCGTACCGGGGAGCTGTTTTTT
>TRBV12-5|once|TRBD1|TRBJ1-2
CASGPRQGDYGYTF
TGTGCTAGTGGCCCAAGACAGGGGGACTATGGCTACACCTTC
>TRBV5-6|.|TRBD1|TRBJ1-1
CASSPGTGRTEAFF
TGTGCCAGCAGCCCCGGGACAGGGCGGACTGAAGCTTTCTTT
>TRBV6-4|.|.|TRBJ1-6
CARGGSGSPLHF
TGTGCCCGAGGAGGGTCTGGTTCACCCCTCCACTTT
>TRBV6-5|.|.|TRBJ1-2
CASSWAGSNYGYTF
TGTGCCAGCAGTTGGGCAGGGTCTAACTATGGCTACACCTTC
>TRBV29-1|few|.|TRBJ1-4
CSVYGSGERNEKLFF
TGCAGCGTCTACGGCTCAGGGGAGCGAAATGAAAAACTGTTTTTT
>TRBV5-1|.|TRBD1|TRBJ1-1
CASGQGGTEAFF
TGCGCCAGTGGACAGGGAGGGACTGAAGCTTTCTTT